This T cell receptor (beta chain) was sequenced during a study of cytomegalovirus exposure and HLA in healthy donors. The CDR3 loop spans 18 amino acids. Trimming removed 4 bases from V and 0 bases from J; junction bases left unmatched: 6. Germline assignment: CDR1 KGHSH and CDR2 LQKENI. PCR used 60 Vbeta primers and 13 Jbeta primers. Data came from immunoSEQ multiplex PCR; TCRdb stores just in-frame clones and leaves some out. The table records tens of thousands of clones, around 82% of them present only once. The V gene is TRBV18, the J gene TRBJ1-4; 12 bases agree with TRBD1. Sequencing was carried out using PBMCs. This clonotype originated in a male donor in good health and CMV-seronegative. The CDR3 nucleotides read TGTGCCAGCTCACGGGGACAGGGGGCTCGTGCAACTAATGAAAAACTGTTTTTT. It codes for CASSRGQGARATNEKLFF. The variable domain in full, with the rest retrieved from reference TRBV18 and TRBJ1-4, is NAGVMQNPRHLVRRRGQEARLRCSPMKGHSHVYWYRQLPEEGLKFMVYLQKENIIDESGMPKERFSAEFPKEGPSILRIQQVVRGDSAAYFCASSRGQGARATNEKLFFGSGTQLSVL.